This TCR beta chain appears in the sequencing data of a study of cytomegalovirus exposure and HLA in healthy donors. Whole-study results and caveats: Within an earlier analysis, most TCR beta V segments proved productive either about 90% or about 30% of the time. Across all donors, roughly uniform sequencing depth was an assumption of the presence/absence analyses.

Details on this clone: Its antigen is currently unknown.

J lost 3 bases, V lost 2 bases, and 9 bases had no gene match. The CDR3 is 17 amino acids. The germline V gene has CDR1 SGHRS and CDR2 YFSETQ. The PCR ran on 60 Vbeta and 13 Jbeta primers. Measured with immunoSEQ multiplex PCR; TCRdb has only the in-frame clones, and not every one. The sample lists roughly 130,000 clones; roughly four fifths were seen once. Sequenced: PBMCs. The chain carries TRBV5-1 and TRBJ2-3; 10 nucleotides line up with TRBD2. This TCR was sampled from a male donor in good health and CMV-seropositive. The CDR3 region has the DNA TGCGCCAGCAGCTTCGCCGGACTAGCGGATTTGACAGATACGCAGTATTTT. Translating it yields CASSFAGLADLTDTQYF.